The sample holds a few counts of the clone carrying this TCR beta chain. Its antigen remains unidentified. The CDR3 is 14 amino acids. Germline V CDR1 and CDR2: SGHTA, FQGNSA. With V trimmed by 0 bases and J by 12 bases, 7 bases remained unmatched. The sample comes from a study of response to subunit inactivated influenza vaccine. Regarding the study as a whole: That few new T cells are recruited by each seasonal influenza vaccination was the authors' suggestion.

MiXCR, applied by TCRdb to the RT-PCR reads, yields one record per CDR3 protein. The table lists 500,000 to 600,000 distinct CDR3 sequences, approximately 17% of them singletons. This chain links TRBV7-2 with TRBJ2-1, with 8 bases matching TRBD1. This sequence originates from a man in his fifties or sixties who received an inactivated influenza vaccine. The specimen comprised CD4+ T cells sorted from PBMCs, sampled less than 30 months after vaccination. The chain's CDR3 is CASSLAGSGTGQFF. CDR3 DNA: TGTGCCAGCAGCTTAGCGGGATCCGGGACAGGGCAGTTCTTC.